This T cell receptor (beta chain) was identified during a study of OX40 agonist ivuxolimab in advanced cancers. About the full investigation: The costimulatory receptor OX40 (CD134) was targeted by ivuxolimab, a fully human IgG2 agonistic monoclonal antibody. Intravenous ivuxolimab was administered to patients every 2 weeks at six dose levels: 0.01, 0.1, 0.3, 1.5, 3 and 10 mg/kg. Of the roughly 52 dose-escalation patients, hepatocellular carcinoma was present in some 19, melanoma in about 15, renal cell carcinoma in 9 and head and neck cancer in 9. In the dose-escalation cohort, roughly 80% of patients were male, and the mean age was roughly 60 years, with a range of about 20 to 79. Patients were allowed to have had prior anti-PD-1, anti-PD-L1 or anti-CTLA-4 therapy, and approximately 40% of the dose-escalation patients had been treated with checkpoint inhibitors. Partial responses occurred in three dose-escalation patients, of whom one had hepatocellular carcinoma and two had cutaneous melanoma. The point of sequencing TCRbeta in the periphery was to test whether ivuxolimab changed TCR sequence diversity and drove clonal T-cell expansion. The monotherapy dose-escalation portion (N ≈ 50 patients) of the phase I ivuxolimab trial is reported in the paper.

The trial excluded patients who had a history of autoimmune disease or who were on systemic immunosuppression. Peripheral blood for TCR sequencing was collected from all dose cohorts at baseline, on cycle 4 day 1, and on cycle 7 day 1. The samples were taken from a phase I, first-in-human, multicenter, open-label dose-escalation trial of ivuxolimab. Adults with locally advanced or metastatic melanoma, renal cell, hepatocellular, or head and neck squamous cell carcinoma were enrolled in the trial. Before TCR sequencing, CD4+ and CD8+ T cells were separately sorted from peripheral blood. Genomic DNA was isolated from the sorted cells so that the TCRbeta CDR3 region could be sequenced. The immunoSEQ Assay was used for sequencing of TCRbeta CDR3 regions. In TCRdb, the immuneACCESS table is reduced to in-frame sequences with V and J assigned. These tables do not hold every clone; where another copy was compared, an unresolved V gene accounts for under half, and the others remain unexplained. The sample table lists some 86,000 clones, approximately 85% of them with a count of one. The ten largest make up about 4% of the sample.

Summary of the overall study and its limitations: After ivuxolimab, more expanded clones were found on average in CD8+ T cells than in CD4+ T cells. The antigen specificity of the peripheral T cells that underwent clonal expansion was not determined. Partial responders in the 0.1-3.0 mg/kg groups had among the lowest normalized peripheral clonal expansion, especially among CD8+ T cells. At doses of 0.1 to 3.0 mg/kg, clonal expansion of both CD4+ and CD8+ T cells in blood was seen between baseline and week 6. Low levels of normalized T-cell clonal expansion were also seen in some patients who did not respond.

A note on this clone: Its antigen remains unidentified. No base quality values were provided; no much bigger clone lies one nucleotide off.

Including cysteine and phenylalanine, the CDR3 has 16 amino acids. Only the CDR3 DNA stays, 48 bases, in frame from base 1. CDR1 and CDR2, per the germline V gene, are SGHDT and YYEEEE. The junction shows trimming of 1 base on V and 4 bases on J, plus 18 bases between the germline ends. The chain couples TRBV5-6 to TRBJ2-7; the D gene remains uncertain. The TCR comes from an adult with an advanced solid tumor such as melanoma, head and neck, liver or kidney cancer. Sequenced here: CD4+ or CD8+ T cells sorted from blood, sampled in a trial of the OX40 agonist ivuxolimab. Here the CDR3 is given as CASSLFGLPQPYEQYF. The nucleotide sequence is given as TGTGCCAGCAGCTTGTTTGGTCTCCCCCAACCTTACGAGCAGTACTTC.